The rows below give T cell receptor beta chains drawn from one sample of a study of preoperative IRX-2 immunotherapy in early breast cancer. TCRdb's copy holds only in-frame clones and misses some; the assay was immunoSEQ multiplex PCR. The sample has around 34,000 clones; about 95% are singletons. The sample was taken from a patient treated with IRX-2 immunotherapy. Receptors originate from a human donor with breast cancer. The CDR3 runs from the conserved cysteine through the conserved F or W. The D gene is left open where the match is weak. Rows give clone size only sometimes, using once, few, many, or a class for an expanded clone.

>TRBV5-4|15|TRBJ2-2|-|-
CASSLDLVHTGELFF
TGTGCCAGCAGCTTGGACCTAGTCCACACCGGGGAGCTGTTTTTT
>TRBV5-1|14|TRBJ2-2|-|-
CASSSTSLPGELFF
TGCGCCAGCAGCTCAACTAGTCTCCCCGGGGAGCTGTTTTTT
>TRBV6-6|13|TRBJ2-3|-|-
CASRPAAVDTQYF
TGTGCCAGCAGACCCGCAGCGGTAGATACGCAGTATTTT
>TRBV19|13|TRBJ2-5|-|-
CASSHREGETQYF
TGTGCCAGTAGTCACAGGGAGGGAGAGACCCAGTACTTC
>TRBV7-9|16|TRBJ1-3|-|-
CASSATGSDSGNTIYF
TGTGCCAGCAGCGCTACAGGGTCCGACTCTGGAAACACCATATATTTT
>TRBV5-6|15|TRBJ2-2|-|TRBD1
CASSLGDRVAGELFF
TGTGCCAGCAGCTTGGGGGACAGGGTCGCCGGGGAGCTGTTTTTT
>TRBV5-5|14|TRBJ2-7|-|TRBD2
CASSLLSGGDEQYF
TGTGCCAGCAGCCTTCTTAGCGGGGGCGACGAGCAGTACTTC
>TRBV5-5|17|TRBJ2-1|-|TRBD2
CASSLGGRAGGDNEQFF
TGTGCCAGCAGCTTGGGGGGTAGAGCGGGAGGGGACAATGAGCAGTTCTTC
>TRBV6-1|15|TRBJ2-1|-|TRBD1
CASRDTGTGANEQFF
TGTGCCAGCAGGGATACCGGGACAGGGGCCAATGAGCAGTTCTTC
>TRBV4-3|16|TRBJ2-1|once|-
CASSQVYGIAYNEQFF
TGCGCCAGCAGCCAAGTATATGGGATTGCCTACAATGAGCAGTTCTTC
>TRBV7-9|14|TRBJ2-1|-|TRBD2
CASSVSGGANEQFF
TGTGCCAGCAGCGTTAGCGGGGGGGCTAATGAGCAGTTCTTC
>TRBV25-1|17|TRBJ1-4|-|TRBD1
CASSERDRAGANEKLFF
TGTGCCAGCAGTGAGAGGGACAGGGCAGGGGCTAATGAAAAACTGTTTTTT
>TRBV27|13|TRBJ1-3|-|-
CASSFSSRNTIYF
TGTGCCAGCAGTTTCTCTTCTCGAAACACCATATATTTT
>TRBV5-4|15|TRBJ1-1|-|-
CASSGGFFWDTEAFF
TGTGCCAGCAGCGGGGGTTTTTTTTGGGACACTGAAGCTTTCTTT
>TRBV5-3|17|TRBJ2-3|-|TRBD2
CARSFRTSGGTTDTQYF
TGTGCCAGAAGCTTCCGGACTAGCGGGGGAACCACAGATACGCAGTATTTT
>TRBV11-2|12|TRBJ2-7|-|TRBD1
CASSSQGYEQYF
TGTGCCAGCAGCTCACAGGGGTACGAGCAGTACTTC
>TRBV11-2|18|TRBJ2-3|-|TRBD2
CASSLVAGGVLGTDTQYF
TGTGCCAGCAGCTTAGTTGCGGGAGGTGTTTTAGGCACAGATACGCAGTATTTT
>TRBV28|13|TRBJ1-1|-|-
CASSFTHAAEAFF
TGTGCCAGCAGTTTCACCCACGCGGCTGAAGCTTTCTTT
>TRBV4-3|16|TRBJ2-7|-|TRBD2
CASSQSSGRASYEQYF
TGCGCCAGCAGCCAAAGTAGCGGGAGGGCATCCTACGAGCAGTACTTC
>TRBV5-6|12|TRBJ2-7|-|-
CASSGNSYEQYF
TGTGCCAGCAGCGGTAACTCCTACGAGCAGTACTTC
>TRBV5-1|16|TRBJ2-1|-|TRBD1
CASSFSGGAAYNEQFF
TGCGCCAGCAGCTTTTCAGGGGGAGCGGCCTACAATGAGCAGTTCTTC
>TRBV11-3|14|TRBJ2-2|once|-
CTSSLVDNTGELFF
TGTACCAGCAGCTTAGTCGACAACACCGGGGAGCTGTTTTTT
>TRBV18|14|TRBJ2-5|-|-
CASSPREVYETQYF
TGTGCCAGCTCCCCCCGAGAGGTCTACGAGACCCAGTACTTC